Listed here is a single T cell receptor (beta chain). These data belong to a study of blood T cell repertoires in COVID-19. The overall study: Samples representing acute and convalescent COVID-19 were sourced from the United States, Italy and Spain. PBMCs, B-cell-depleted T cells, or T cells were the source of the cDNA or gDNA that made up the material.

Authors' methods: The authors estimated nucleated cell counts from reference gene primer amplification. Sequencing was performed with immunoSEQ multiplex PCR; in TCRdb, only in-frame clones are kept and a portion is missing. V and J calls and clone size are given by that table; D and trimming were obtained from the DNA. The repertoire holds 55,000 to 80,000 clones, with 83% as singletons. The germline CDR1 and CDR2 sequences are MNHEY and SVGAGI. This CDR3 contains 14 residues. V lost 6 bases, J lost 0 bases, and 0 bases stayed unmatched. The sequencing input was peripheral blood. This TCR was sampled from a man over 45 with active COVID-19. The genes are TRBV6-5 and TRBJ2-7, with 12 bases fitting TRBD2. The CDR3 region is CASRTSGSSYEQYF. For the CDR3, the DNA is TGTGCCAGCAGGACTAGCGGGAGCTCCTACGAGCAGTACTTC.